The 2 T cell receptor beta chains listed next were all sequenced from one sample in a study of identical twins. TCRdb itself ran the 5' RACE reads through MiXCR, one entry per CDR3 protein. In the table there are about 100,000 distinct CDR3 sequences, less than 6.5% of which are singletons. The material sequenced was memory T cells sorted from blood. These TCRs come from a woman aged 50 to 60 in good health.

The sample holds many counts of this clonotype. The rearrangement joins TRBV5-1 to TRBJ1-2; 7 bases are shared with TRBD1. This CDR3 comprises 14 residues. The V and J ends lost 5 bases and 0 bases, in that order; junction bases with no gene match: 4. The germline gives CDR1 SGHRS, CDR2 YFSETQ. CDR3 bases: TGCGCCAGCAGACCGGGACAGACTAACTATGGCTACACCTTC. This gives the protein CASRPGQTNYGYTF.

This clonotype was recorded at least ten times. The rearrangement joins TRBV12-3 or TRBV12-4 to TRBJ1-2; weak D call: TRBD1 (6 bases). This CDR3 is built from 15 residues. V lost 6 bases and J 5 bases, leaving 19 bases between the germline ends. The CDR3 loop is CASSLRARGLYGYTF. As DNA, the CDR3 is TGTGCCAGCAGCCTCCGGGCCAGGGGATTGTATGGCTACACCTTC.